This T cell receptor (beta chain) emerged from a study of T cells after yellow fever vaccination. The study, taken as a whole, reports: Detected again after the booster were most primary-vaccination clones, at nearly 97% CD4 and roughly 88% CD8.

Germline V gene lookup returns CDR1 LNHDA and CDR2 SQIVND (reference sequence). Trimming removed 6 bases at V and 3 bases at J, with 11 bases between. The CDR3 loop spans 13 amino acids. MiXCR, applied by TCRdb to the 5' RACE reads, yields one record per CDR3 protein. The sample contains about 320,000 distinct CDR3 sequences, approximately 4.3% of which appear only once. Concerning this clonotype itself: The target antigen is unknown.

The chain employs TRBV19 and TRBJ1-2, with TRBD1 as a possible D gene (5 bases). The receptor was derived from a man younger than 35 who received the YFV17D yellow fever vaccine. Source: PBMCs, taken 15 days after the yellow fever booster vaccination. The CDR3 reads CASRWGVDYGYTF. CDR3 nucleotides: TGTGCCAGTAGATGGGGGGTCGACTATGGCTACACCTTC.